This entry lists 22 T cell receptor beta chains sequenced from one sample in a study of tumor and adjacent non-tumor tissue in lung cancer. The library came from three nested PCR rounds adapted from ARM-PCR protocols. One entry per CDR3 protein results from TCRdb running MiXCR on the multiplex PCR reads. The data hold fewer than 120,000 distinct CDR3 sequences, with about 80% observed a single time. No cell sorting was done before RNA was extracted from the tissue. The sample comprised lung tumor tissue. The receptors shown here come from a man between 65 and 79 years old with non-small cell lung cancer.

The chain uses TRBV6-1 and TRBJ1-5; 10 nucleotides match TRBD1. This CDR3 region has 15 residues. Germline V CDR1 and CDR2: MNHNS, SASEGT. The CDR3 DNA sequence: TGTGTCAACAGTGAAGAGACAGGGGGCGTTCAGCCCCAGCATTTT. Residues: CVNSEETGGVQPQHF.

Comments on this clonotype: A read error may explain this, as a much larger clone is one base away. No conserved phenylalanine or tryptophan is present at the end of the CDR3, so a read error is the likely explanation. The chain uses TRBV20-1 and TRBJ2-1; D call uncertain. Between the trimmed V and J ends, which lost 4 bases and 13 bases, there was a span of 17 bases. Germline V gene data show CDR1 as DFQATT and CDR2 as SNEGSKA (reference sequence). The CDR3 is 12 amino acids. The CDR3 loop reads CSATERTSAQFS. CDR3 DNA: TGCAGTGCTACAGAGAGGACCTCCGCCCAGTTCTCC.

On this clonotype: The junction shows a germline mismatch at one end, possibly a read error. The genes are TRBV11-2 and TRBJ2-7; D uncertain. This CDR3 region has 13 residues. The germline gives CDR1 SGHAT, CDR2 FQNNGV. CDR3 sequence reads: CVSNLAVTLEQYF. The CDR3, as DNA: TGTGTCAGCAACTTAGCAGTAACTCTCGAGCAGTACTTC.

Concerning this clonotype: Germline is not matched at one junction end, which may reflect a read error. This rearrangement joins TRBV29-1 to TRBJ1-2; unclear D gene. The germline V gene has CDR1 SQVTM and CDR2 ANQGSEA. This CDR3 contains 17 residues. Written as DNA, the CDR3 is TGCAGCATTGAAGAGTACGTTCACGTCCATACTAACTATGGCTACACCTTC. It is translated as CSIEEYVHVHTNYGYTF. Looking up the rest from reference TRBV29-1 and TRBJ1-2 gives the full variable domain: SAVISQKPSRDICQRGTSLTIQCQVDSQVTMMFWYRQQPGQSLTLIATANQGSEATYESGFVIDKFPISRPNLTFSTLTVSNMSPEDSSIYLCSIEEYVHVHTNYGYTFGSGTRLTVV.

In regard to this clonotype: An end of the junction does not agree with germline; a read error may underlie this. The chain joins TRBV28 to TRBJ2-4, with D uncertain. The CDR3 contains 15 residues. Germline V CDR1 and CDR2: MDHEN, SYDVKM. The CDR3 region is CSSIPRTINKNIQYF. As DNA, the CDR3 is TGTTCCAGCATTCCCAGGACCATCAACAAAAACATTCAGTACTTC.

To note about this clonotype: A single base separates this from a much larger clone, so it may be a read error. CDR3 coding DNA: TGCAGTGCTTACCGAAGGTACAGGGGAAGAGAGACCCTGTACTTC. The encoded protein is CSAYRRYRGRETLYF. The chain is built from TRBV20-1 and TRBJ2-5, with 7 bases fitting TRBD1. Germline V gene lookup returns CDR1 DFQATT and CDR2 SNEGSKA (reference sequence). There are 15 residues in the CDR3.

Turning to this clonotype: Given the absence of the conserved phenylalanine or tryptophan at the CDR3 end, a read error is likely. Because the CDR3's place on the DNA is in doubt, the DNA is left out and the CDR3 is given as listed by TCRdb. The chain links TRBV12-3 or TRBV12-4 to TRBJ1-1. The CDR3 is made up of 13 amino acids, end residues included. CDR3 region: CANSFRDTQKAIY.

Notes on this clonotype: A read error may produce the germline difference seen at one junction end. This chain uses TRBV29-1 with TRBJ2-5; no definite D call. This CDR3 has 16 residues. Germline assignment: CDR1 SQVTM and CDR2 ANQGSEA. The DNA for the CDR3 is TGCAGCGCCAAGCCCTATATCCAGGCAGGTCAAGGGACCCAGTACTTC. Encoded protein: CSAKPYIQAGQGTQYF.

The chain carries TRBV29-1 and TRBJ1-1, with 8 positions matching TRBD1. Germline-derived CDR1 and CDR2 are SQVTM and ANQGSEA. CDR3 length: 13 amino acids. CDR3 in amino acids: CRVSTGGAAEAFF. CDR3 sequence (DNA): TGCAGGGTTTCAACAGGGGGAGCAGCTGAAGCTTTCTTT. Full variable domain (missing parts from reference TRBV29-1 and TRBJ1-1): SAVISQKPSRDICQRGTSLTIQCQVDSQVTMMFWYRQQPGQSLTLIATANQGSEATYESGFVIDKFPISRPNLTFSTLTVSNMSPEDSSIYLCRVSTGGAAEAFFGQGTRLTVV.

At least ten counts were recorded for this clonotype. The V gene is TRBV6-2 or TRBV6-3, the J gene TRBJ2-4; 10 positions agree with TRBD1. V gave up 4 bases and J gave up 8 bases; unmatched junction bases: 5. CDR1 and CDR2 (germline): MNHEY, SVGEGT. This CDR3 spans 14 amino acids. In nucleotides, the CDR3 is TGTGCCAGCAGTTCTTTTGGACAGGGGGACATTCAGTACTTC. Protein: CASSSFGQGDIQYF.

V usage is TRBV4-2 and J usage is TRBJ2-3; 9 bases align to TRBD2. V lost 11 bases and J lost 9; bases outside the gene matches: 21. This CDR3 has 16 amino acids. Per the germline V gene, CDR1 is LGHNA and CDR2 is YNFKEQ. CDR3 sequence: CAGSQVRAGGLDTQYF. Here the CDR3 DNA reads TGTGCCGGGAGCCAGGTTCGGGCGGGGGGGCTTGACACGCAGTATTTT.

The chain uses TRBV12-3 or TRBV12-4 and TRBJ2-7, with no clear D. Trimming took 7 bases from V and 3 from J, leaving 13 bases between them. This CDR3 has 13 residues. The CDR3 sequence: CASTMIPVYEQYV. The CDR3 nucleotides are TGTGCCAGCACTATGATTCCTGTCTACGAGCAGTACGTC.

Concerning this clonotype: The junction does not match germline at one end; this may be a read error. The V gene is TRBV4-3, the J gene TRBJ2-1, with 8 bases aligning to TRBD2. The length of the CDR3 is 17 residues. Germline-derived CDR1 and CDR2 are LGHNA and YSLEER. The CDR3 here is CARSQDPAGAEYFEEFF. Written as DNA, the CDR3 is TGCGCCAGAAGCCAAGACCCAGCGGGAGCTGAATACTTTGAGGAGTTCTTC.

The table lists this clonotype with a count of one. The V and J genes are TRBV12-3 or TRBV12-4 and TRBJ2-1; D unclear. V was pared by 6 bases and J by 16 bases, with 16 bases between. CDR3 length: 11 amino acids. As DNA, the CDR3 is TGTGCCAGCAGGAACTACAATGACCATTTCTTC. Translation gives CASRNYNDHFF.

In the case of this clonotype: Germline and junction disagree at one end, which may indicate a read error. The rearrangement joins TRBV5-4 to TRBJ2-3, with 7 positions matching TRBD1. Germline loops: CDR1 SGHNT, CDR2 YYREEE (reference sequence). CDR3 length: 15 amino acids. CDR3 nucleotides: TGTACCAGTAGCCCTACAGGGGTCCTCACAGATACGCAGTATTTT. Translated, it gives CTSSPTGVLTDTQYF.

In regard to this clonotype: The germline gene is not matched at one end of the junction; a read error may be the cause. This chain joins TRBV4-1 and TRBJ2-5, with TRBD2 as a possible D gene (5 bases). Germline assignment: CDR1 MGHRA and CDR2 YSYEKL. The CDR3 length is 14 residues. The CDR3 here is CASSQQWRQESQYF. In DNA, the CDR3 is TGTGCCAGCAGCCAACAGTGGAGGCAAGAGTCTCAGTACTTC.

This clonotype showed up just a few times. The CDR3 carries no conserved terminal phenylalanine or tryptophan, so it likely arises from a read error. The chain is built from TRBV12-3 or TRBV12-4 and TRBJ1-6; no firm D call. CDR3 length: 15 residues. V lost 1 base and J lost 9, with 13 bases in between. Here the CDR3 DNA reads TGTGCCAGCAGTTTAGTTGGTGGCGCCGGTTCACCCCTCCACCTT. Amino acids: CASSLVGGAGSPLHL.

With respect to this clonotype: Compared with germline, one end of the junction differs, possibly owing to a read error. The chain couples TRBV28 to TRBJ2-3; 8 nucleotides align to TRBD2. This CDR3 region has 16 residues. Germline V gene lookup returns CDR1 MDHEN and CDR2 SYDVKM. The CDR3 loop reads CASSFSSGRGRDTEYF. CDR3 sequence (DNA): TGTGCCAGTAGTTTCTCCAGCGGGAGAGGAAGAGATACGGAGTATTTT. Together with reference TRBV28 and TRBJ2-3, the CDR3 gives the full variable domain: DVKVTQSSRYLVKRTGEKVFLECVQDMDHENMFWYRQDPGLGLRLIYFSYDVKMKEKGDIPEGYSVSREKKERFSLILESASTNQTSMYLCASSFSSGRGRDTEYFGPGTRLTVL.

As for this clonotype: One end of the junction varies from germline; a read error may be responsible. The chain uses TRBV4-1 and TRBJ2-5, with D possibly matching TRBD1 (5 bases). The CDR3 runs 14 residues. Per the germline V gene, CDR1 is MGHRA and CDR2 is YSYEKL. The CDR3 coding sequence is TGCGCCAGCAGTCCACAGTTGGGGCAAGAGACCCAGTGTTTC. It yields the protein CASSPQLGQETQCF.

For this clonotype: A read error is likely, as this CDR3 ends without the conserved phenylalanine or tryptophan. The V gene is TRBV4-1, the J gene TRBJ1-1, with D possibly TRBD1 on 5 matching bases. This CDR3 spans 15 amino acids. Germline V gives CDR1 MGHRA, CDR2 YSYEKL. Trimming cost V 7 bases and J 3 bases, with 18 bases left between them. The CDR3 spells CASIPGTATYTEAFL. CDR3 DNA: TGCGCCAGCATCCCGGGGACGGCGACTTACACTGAAGCTTTCCTT.

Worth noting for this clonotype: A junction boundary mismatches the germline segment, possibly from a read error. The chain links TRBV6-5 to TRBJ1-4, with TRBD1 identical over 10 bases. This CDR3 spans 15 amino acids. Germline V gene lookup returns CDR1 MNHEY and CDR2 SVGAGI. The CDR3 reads CASRSGQGGDEKLFF. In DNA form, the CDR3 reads TGTGCCAGCAGATCTGGACAGGGGGGAGATGAGAAACTGTTTTTT.

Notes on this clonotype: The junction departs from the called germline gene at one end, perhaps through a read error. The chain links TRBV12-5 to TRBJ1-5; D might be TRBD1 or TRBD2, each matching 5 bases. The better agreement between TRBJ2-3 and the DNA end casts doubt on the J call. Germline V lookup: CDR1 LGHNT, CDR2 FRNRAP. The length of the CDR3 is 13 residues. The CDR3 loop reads CTSGFDRNQAQYF. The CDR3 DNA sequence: TGTACTAGTGGTTTTGACAGAAATCAGGCCCAGTATTTT.